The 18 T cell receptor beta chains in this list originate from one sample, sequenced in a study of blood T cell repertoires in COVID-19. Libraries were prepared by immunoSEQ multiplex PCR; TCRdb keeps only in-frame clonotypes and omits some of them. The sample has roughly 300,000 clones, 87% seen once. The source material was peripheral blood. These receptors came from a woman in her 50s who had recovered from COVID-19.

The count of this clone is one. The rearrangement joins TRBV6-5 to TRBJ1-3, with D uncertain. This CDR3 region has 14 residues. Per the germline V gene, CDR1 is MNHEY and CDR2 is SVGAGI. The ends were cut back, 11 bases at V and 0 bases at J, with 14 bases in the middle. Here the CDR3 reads CAGHGLNSGNTIYF. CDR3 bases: TGTGCCGGCCACGGACTGAACTCTGGAAACACCATATATTTT.

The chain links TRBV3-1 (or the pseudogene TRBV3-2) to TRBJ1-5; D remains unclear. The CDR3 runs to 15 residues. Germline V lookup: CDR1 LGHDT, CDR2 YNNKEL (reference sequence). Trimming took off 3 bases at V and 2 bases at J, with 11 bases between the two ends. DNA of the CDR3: TGTGCCAGCAGCCACGGCGGGGTCCGCAATCAGCCCCAGCATTTT. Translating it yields CASSHGGVRNQPQHF.

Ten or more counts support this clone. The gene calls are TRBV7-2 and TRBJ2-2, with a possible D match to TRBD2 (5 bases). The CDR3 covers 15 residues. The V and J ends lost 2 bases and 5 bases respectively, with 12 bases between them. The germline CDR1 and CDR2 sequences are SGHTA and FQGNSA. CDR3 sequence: CASSLSRGATGELFF. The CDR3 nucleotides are TGTGCCAGCAGCTTATCCCGGGGAGCAACCGGGGAGCTGTTTTTT.

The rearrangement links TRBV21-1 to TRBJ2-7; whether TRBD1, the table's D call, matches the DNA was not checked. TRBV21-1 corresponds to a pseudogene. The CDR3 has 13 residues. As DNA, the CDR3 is TGTGCCAGCGGGGGACAGGGGCTCTACGAGCAGTACTTC. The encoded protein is CASGGQGLYEQYF.

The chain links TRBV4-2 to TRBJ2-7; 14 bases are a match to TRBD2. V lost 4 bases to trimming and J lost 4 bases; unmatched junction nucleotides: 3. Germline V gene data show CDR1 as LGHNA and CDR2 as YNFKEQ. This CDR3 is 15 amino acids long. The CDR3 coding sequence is TGTGCCAGCAGCCTGGGGACTAGCGGGAGTTACGAGCAGTACTTC. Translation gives CASSLGTSGSYEQYF.

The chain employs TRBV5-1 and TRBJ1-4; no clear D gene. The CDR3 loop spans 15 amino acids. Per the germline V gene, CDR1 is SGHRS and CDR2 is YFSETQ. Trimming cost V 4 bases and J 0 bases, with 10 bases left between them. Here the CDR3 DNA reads TGCGCCAGCAGCAACGGTCCCGCAACTAATGAAAAACTGTTTTTT. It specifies CASSNGPATNEKLFF.

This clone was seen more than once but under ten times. The CDR3 spells CASSLEGTGNQPQHF. The CDR3 bases are TGTGCCAGCAGTTTAGAGGGGACAGGGAATCAGCCCCAGCATTTT. V gene TRBV28 combines with J gene TRBJ1-5; 9 nucleotides agree with TRBD1. The ends lost 2 bases at V and 4 bases at J; junction bases unmatched: 3. CDR3 length: 15 amino acids. Germline lookup yields CDR1 MDHEN and CDR2 SYDVKM.

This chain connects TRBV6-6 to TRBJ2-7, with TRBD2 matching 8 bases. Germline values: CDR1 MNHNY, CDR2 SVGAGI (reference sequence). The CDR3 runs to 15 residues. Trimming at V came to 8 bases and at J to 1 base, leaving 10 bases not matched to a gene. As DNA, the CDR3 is TGTGCCAGCGCGCGCACTACTAGCGGTTCCTACGAGCAGTACTTC. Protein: CASARTTSGSYEQYF.

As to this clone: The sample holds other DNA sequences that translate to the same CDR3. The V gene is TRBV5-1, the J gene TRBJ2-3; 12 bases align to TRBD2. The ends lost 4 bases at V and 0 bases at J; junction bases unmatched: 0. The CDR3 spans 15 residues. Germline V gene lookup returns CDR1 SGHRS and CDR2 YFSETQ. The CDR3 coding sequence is TGCGCCAGCAGCCTAGCGGGAGGGAGCACAGATACGCAGTATTTT. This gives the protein CASSLAGGSTDTQYF.

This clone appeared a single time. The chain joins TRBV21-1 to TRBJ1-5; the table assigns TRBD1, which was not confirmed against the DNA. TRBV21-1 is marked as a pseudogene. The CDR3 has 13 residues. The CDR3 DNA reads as TGTGCCAGCAGCAGCAGGGTTGGACAGCCCCAGCATTTT. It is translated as CASSSRVGQPQHF.

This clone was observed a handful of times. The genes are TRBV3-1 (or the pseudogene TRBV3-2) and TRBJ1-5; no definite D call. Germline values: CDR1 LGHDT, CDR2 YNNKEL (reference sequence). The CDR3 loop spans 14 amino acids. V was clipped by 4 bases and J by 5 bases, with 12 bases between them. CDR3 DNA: TGTGCCAGCAGCCCGGCCGCTAGAGATCAGCCCCAGCATTTT. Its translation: CASSPAARDQPQHF.

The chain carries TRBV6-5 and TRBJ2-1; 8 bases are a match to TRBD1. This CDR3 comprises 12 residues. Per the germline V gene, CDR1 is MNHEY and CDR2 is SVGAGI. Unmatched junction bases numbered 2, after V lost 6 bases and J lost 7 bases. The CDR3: CASRRQGNEQFF. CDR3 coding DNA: TGTGCCAGCAGACGACAGGGGAATGAGCAGTTCTTC.

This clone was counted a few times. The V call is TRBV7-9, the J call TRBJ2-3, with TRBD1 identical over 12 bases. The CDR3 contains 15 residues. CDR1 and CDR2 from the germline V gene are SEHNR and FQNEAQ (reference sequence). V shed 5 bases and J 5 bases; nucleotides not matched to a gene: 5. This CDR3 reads CASSPGQGAGDTQYF. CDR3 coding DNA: TGTGCCAGCAGCCCGGGACAGGGGGCGGGAGATACGCAGTATTTT.

The CDR3, as DNA: TGTGCCAGCAGTTTTTACAGGTCAACTAATGAAAAACTGTTTTTT. This translates into CASSFYRSTNEKLFF. This rearrangement joins TRBV28 to TRBJ1-4; a weak D match, TRBD1 (5 bases). Per the germline V gene, CDR1 is MDHEN and CDR2 is SYDVKM. Deletions cut 3 bases from V and 0 bases from J, with 8 bases between. This CDR3 region has 15 residues.

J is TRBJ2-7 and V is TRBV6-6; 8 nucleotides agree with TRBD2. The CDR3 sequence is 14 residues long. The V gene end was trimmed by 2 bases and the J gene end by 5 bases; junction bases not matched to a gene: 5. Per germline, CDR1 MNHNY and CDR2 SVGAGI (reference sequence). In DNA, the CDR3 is TGTGCCAGCAGTTACGGACTAGCCGCTAACGAGCAGTACTTC. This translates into CASSYGLAANEQYF.

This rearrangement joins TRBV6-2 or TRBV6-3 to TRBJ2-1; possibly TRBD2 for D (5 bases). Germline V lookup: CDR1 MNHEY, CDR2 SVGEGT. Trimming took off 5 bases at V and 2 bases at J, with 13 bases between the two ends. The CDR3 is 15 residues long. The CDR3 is CASSKTGVTYNEQFF. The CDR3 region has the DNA TGTGCCAGCAGTAAGACCGGGGTTACCTACAATGAGCAGTTCTTC.

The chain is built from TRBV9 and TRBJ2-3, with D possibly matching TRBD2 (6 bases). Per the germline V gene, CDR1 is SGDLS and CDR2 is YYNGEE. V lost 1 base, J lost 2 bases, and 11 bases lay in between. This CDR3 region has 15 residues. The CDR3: CASSVLRGTTDTQYF. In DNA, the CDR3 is TGTGCCAGCAGCGTATTACGGGGGACCACAGATACGCAGTATTTT.

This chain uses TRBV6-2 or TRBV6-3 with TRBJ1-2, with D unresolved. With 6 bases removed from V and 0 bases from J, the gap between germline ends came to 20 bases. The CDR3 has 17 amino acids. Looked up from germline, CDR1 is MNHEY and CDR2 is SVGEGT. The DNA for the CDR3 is TGTGCCAGCAGCACGGGCGTCCCTGGAGGACCTAACTATGGCTACACCTTC. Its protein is CASSTGVPGGPNYGYTF.